Below are 21 T cell receptor beta chains sequenced from a single sample in a study of cytomegalovirus exposure and HLA in healthy donors. PCR involved 60 Vbeta and 13 Jbeta primers. Assay used: immunoSEQ multiplex PCR; TCRdb lists only in-frame clones, some missing. The sample consists of 100,000 to 150,000 clones, around four fifths of them appearing once. The specimen sequenced was PBMCs. These receptors all come from a man aged 18 to 29 in good health and CMV-seropositive.

This chain uses TRBV5-1 with TRBJ1-1; D gene unclear. The CDR3 is 12 residues long. The V end lost 0 bases, the J end lost 14 bases, and 14 bases lay between the germline ends. Germline lookup yields CDR1 SGHRS and CDR2 YFSETQ. CDR3 amino acids: CASSLDGSTLFF. The CDR3 region has the DNA TGCGCCAGCAGCTTGGACGGGTCGACGCTCTTCTTT.

The chain joins TRBV14 to TRBJ2-7; D uncertain. The CDR3 length is 13 residues. In germline, CDR1 is SGHDN, CDR2 FVKESK. Trimming took off 2 bases at V and 3 bases at J, with 8 bases between the two ends. The CDR3 loop is CASSQSEDYEQYF. The CDR3, as DNA: TGTGCCAGCAGCCAAAGTGAGGACTACGAGCAGTACTTC. The complete variable domain, with remaining parts taken from reference TRBV14 and TRBJ2-7, reads EAGVTQFPSHSVIEKGQTVTLRCDPISGHDNLYWYRRVMGKEIKFLLHFVKESKQDESGMPNNRFLAERTGGTYSTLKVQPAELEDSGVYFCASSQSEDYEQYFGPGTRLTVT.

The CDR3 nucleotides read TGTGCCAGCAGCGAATCGACAGTAAACACTGAAGCTTTCTTT. It yields the protein CASSESTVNTEAFF. The rearrangement uses TRBV9 and TRBJ1-1, with D perhaps TRBD1 (5 bases). From germline, CDR1 is SGDLS and CDR2 YYNGEE. The CDR3 is 14 residues long. V lost 3 bases, J lost 2 bases, and 11 bases lay in between.

The rearrangement joins TRBV28 to TRBJ1-6; maybe TRBD1 (5 bases). The CDR3 is 15 residues long. Trimming stripped 6 bases from V and 0 bases from J, with 9 bases between. Germline V gives CDR1 MDHEN, CDR2 SYDVKM. The CDR3 DNA follows: TGTGCCAGCAGAACAGGCCTCTCCTATAATTCACCCCTCCACTTT. Translating it yields CASRTGLSYNSPLHF.

This chain uses TRBV9 with TRBJ1-3, with 9 bases aligning to TRBD1. Germline V gene sequence: CDR1 SGDLS, CDR2 YYNGEE. Trimming took 3 bases from V and 8 from J; bases not matched to a gene: 6. The CDR3 is 14 residues long. The CDR3 DNA follows: TGTGCCAGCAGCGGGGACAGGGATGAACACACCATATATTTT. Translation gives CASSGDRDEHTIYF.

V usage is TRBV9 and J usage is TRBJ2-5; D not certain. This CDR3 comprises 15 residues. Germline CDR1 SGDLS, CDR2 YYNGEE. V was shortened by 4 bases and J by 5 bases, with 18 bases between the two germline ends. The CDR3 region is CASSPTESSWETQYF. The CDR3 DNA sequence: TGTGCCAGCAGCCCCACTGAATCTAGTTGGGAGACCCAGTACTTC.

The V call is TRBV12-2, the J call TRBJ1-5. TRBV12-2 is labeled a pseudogene. The CDR3 is made up of 12 amino acids. CDR3: CGWRGSNQPQHF. Here the CDR3 DNA reads TGTGGATGGAGGGGTAGCAATCAGCCCCAGCATTTT.

The gene calls are TRBV30 and TRBJ2-5; D may be TRBD1 (6 bases). V lost 1 base, J lost 10 bases, and 13 bases lay in between. Germline V lookup: CDR1 GTSNPN, CDR2 SVGIG (reference sequence). This CDR3 region has 12 residues. In DNA form, the CDR3 reads TGTGCCTGGAGTGCCTTGGACAGTAGCCAGTACTTC. Translation: CAWSALDSSQYF.

This chain uses TRBV30 with TRBJ2-7; no clear D gene. The CDR3 runs to 10 residues. Germline V lookup: CDR1 GTSNPN, CDR2 SVGIG (reference sequence). Trimming cost V 7 bases and J 5 bases, with 9 bases left between them. This CDR3 reads CASLSNEQYF. The CDR3 region has the DNA TGTGCCTCCCTATCGAACGAGCAGTACTTC.

The chain links TRBV27 to TRBJ1-1, with D possibly being TRBD1 (6 bases). The CDR3 runs to 14 residues. V lost 5 bases to trimming and J lost 1 base, with 11 bases between them. Germline CDR1 is MNHEY and CDR2 is SMNVEV (reference sequence). CDR3 sequence (DNA): TGTGCCAGCAGTCAACAGGGACCGAACACTGAAGCTTTCTTT. It is translated as CASSQQGPNTEAFF.

Points on this clone: The junction and the germline gene differ at one end; a read error may be behind it. This sequence joins TRBV19 and TRBJ1-5; 8 nucleotides agree with TRBD1. Germline V gene lookup returns CDR1 LNHDA and CDR2 SQIVND (reference sequence). CDR3 length: 13 residues. The CDR3 DNA sequence: TGTGCCAGTCATCCAGGGGGCAACCAGCCCCAGCATTTT. The encoded protein is CASHPGGNQPQHF.

The chain carries TRBV13 and TRBJ1-3, with D possibly matching TRBD1 (6 bases). The germline V gene encodes CDR1 PRHDT and CDR2 FYEKMQ (reference sequence). CDR3 length equals 20 residues. V was cut by 4 bases and J by 0 bases, with 25 bases left in between. CDR3 residues: CASSSGAEGPLLSSGNTIYF. Written as DNA, the CDR3 is TGTGCCAGCAGCTCAGGGGCGGAGGGGCCGCTCCTGAGCTCTGGAAACACCATATATTTT.

V usage is TRBV7-6 and J usage is TRBJ2-1; TRBD1 matches at 9 bases. Germline V gene sequence: CDR1 SGHVS, CDR2 FNYEAQ. The CDR3 covers 14 residues. The trim removed 1 base at V and 11 bases at J, leaving 6 bases unmatched. This CDR3 is CASSLGTGAGQQFF. The CDR3 DNA follows: TGTGCCAGCAGCTTAGGGACAGGGGCTGGGCAGCAGTTCTTC.

The CDR3: CASSHPPGLAGTDTQYF. As DNA, the CDR3 is TGCGCCAGCAGCCACCCCCCCGGGCTAGCGGGGACAGATACGCAGTATTTT. The gene calls are TRBV4-1 and TRBJ2-3; 9 bases match TRBD2. Germline V CDR1 and CDR2: MGHRA, YSYEKL. J gave up 3 bases and V 3 bases, and 10 bases lay outside the gene matches. This CDR3 is built from 17 residues.

The J gene is TRBJ1-6, the V gene TRBV6-5; D is unresolved. The germline V gene encodes CDR1 MNHEY and CDR2 SVGAGI. The CDR3 runs 15 residues. V was shortened by 2 bases and J by 6 bases, with 11 bases between the two germline ends. Here the CDR3 DNA reads TGTGCCAGCAGTTACCAAACAGCCATTAATTCACCCCTCCACTTT. It encodes CASSYQTAINSPLHF.

The chain combines TRBV11-2 with TRBJ2-3; a possible D gene is TRBD1 (6 bases). This CDR3 region has 16 residues. Trimming removed 4 bases at V and 2 bases at J, with 16 bases between. From germline, CDR1 is SGHAT and CDR2 FQNNGV. CDR3 DNA: TGTGCCAGCAGCTACGGGACAAGGATCGACACAGATACGCAGTATTTT. This encodes CASSYGTRIDTDTQYF.

The chain joins TRBV6-1 to TRBJ1-2; D uncertain. Germline V lookup: CDR1 MNHNS, CDR2 SASEGT. Deletions cut 2 bases from V and 5 bases from J, with 15 bases between. This CDR3 has 15 residues. The CDR3: CASSETRGGRYGYTF. CDR3 nucleotides: TGTGCCAGCAGTGAAACCAGAGGAGGTCGTTATGGCTACACCTTC.

This clone has only one observation. The V call is TRBV6-5, the J call TRBJ1-1, with TRBD1 as a possible D gene (6 bases). Trimming cost V 6 bases and J 5 bases, with 19 bases left between them. The CDR3 loop spans 15 amino acids. Germline assignment: CDR1 MNHEY and CDR2 SVGAGI. This CDR3 reads CASRSGASPVTEAFF. The CDR3 DNA is TGTGCCAGCAGGTCAGGGGCCTCCCCGGTGACTGAAGCTTTCTTT.

The chain carries TRBV5-1 and TRBJ1-4; D is undetermined. The CDR3 is made up of 15 amino acids. Germline-derived CDR1 and CDR2 are SGHRS and YFSETQ. V gave up 3 bases and J gave up 1 base, with 10 bases separating them. CDR3 nucleotide sequence: TGCGCCAGCAGCTCGGAGATATTAACTAATGAAAAACTGTTTTTT. Encoded protein: CASSSEILTNEKLFF. Variable domain in full (rest from reference TRBV5-1 and TRBJ1-4): KAGVTQTPRYLIKTRGQQVTLSCSPISGHRSVSWYQQTPGQGLQFLFEYFSETQRNKGNFPGRFSGRQFSNSRSEMNVSTLELGDSALYLCASSSEILTNEKLFFGSGTQLSVL.

V gene TRBV11-2 combines with J gene TRBJ1-6; D remains unclear. CDR3 length: 11 amino acids. Per the germline V gene, CDR1 is SGHAT and CDR2 is FQNNGV. The ends were cut back, 2 bases at V and 14 bases at J, with 7 bases in the middle. This chain's CDR3 is CASSLKLALHF. DNA of the CDR3: TGTGCCAGCAGCTTAAAGCTAGCCCTCCACTTT.

V gene TRBV4-1 combines with J gene TRBJ2-7; 11 bases align to TRBD2. The CDR3 runs to 13 residues. V lost 6 bases and J lost 6; bases outside the gene matches: 4. CDR1 is MGHRA, CDR2 YSYEKL, per germline. The CDR3 spells CASSVAGGAEQYF. In DNA, the CDR3 is TGCGCCAGCAGTGTAGCGGGGGGGGCCGAGCAGTACTTC.